This T cell receptor (beta chain) was sequenced during a study of blood T cell repertoires in COVID-19. Study at large: From the United States, Italy and Spain came samples of acute and convalescent COVID-19.

Symptom resolution, clearance, or two negative PCRs marked the recovered donors of Cohort 3. The CDR3 has 14 residues. V shed 2 bases and J 1 base; nucleotides not matched to a gene: 2. The germline V gene encodes CDR1 KGHSH and CDR2 LQKENI. Worth noting for this clone: The same CDR3 is also encoded by other DNA sequences in this sample.

Profiling relied on immunoSEQ multiplex PCR, and the TCRdb table lists in-frame clones only, not all of them. Among about 260,000 clones, 88% were seen once, and the ten largest hold about 3%. Sequencing input: PBMCs or T cells enriched from blood (not recorded which). This chain joins TRBV18 and TRBJ2-7; TRBD1 aligns across 7 bases. The sequence derives from a woman in her 50s who had recovered from COVID-19. The CDR3 spells CASSPGTVSYEQYF. CDR3 coding DNA: TGTGCCAGCTCACCAGGGACAGTTTCCTACGAGCAGTACTTC.